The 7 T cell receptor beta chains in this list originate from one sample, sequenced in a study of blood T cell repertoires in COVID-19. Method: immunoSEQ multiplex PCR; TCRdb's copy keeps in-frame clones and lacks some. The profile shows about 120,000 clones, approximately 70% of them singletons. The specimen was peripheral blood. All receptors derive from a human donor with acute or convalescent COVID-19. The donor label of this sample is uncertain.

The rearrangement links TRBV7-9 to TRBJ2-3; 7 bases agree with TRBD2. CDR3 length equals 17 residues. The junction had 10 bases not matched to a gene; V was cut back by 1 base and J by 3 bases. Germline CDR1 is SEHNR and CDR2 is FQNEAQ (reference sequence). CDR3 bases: TGTGCCAGCAGCTTAGGGGGCGGGGGTACGATAACAGATACGCAGTATTTT. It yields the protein CASSLGGGGTITDTQYF. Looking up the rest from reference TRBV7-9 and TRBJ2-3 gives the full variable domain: DTGVSQNPRHKITKRGQNVTFRCDPISEHNRLYWYRQTLGQGPEFLTYFQNEAQLEKSRLLSDRFSAERPKGSFSTLEIQRTEQGDSAMYLCASSLGGGGTITDTQYFGPGTRLTVL.

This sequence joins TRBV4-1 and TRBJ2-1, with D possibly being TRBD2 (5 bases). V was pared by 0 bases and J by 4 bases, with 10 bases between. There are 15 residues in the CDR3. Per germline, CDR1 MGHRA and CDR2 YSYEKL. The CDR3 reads CASSQDREVYNEQFF. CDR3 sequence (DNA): TGCGCCAGCAGCCAAGATCGGGAAGTTTACAATGAGCAGTTCTTC.

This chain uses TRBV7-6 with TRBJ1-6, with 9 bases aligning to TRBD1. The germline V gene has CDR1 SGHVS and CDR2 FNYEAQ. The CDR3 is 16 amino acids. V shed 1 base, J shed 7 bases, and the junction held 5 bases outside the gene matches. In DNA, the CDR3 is TGTGCCAGCAGCTTAGGGGGGGACAGGGCAAATTCACCCCTCCACTTT. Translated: CASSLGGDRANSPLHF.

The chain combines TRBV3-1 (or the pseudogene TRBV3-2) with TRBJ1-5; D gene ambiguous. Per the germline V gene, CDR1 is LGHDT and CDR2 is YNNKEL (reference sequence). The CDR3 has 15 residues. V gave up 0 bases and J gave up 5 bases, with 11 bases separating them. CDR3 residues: CASSQDTTLDQPQHF. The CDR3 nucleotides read TGTGCCAGCAGCCAAGATACAACCTTGGATCAGCCCCAGCATTTT.

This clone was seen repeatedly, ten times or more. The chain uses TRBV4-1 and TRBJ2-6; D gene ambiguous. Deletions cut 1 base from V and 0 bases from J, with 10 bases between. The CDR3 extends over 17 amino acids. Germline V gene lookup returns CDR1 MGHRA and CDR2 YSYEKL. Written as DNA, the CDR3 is TGCGCCAGCAGCCAAGTGCAGACAAGCTCTGGGGCCAACGTCCTGACTTTC. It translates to CASSQVQTSSGANVLTF.

The CDR3 reads CASRSGTDYEQYF. The CDR3 region has the DNA TGTGCCAGCAGGTCCGGGACAGACTACGAGCAGTACTTC. The gene calls are TRBV6-5 and TRBJ2-7; TRBD1 aligns across 7 bases. The CDR3 is 13 amino acids. Losses at the gene ends were 6 bases for V and 3 bases for J; bases not matched to a gene: 5. Germline CDR1 reads MNHEY; CDR2 reads SVGAGI.

The CDR3 DNA follows: TGTGCCAGCAGCCAAGGGGGCGCGGGGTGGATCTTGGATACGCAGTATTTT. Residues: CASSQGGAGWILDTQYF. The chain has TRBV2 and TRBJ2-3, with a possible D match to TRBD1 (7 bases). The V end was cut by 6 bases, the J end by 6 bases, with 25 bases between. Germline V gene sequence: CDR1 SNHLY, CDR2 FYNNEI. This CDR3 has 17 amino acids.